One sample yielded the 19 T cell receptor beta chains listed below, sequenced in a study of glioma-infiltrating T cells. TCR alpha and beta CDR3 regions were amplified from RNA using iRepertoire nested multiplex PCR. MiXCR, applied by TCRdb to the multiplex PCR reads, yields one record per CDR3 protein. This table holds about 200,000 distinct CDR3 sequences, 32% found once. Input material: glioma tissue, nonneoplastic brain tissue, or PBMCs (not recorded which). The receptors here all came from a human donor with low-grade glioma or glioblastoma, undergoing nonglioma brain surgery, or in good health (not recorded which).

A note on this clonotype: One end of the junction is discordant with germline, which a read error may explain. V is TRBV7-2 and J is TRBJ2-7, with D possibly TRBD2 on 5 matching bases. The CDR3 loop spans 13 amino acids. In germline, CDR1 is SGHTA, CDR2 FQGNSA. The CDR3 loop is CASILLREGEQYF. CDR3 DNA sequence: TGTGCCAGCATCTTACTCCGCGAGGGCGAGCAGTACTTC.

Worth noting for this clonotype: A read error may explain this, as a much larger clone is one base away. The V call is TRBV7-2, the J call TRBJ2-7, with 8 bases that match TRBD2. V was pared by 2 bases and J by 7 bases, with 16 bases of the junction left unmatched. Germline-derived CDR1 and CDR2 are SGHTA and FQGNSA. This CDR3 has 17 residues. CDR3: CASSLNPGGRLGNEQYF. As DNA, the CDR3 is TGTGCCAGCAGCTTAAACCCGGGCGGGAGGTTGGGCAATGAGCAGTACTTC.

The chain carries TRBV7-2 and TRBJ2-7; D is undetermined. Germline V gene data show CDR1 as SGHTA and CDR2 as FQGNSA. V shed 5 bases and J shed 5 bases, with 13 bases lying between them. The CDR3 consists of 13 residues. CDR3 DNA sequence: TGTGCCAGCAGCGCCTACTCCTACAACGAGCAGTACTTC. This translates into CASSAYSYNEQYF.

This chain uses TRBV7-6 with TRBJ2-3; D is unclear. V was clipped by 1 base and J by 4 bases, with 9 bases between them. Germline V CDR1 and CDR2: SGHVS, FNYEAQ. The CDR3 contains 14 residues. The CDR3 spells CASSLGAVADTQYF. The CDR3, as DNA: TGTGCCAGCAGCTTAGGTGCGGTCGCAGATACGCAGTATTTT.

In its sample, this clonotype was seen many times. CDR3 nucleotide sequence: TGTGCCAGCAGCTTAGGTGTTGGCCAGAATGAAGCTTTCTTT. It codes for CASSLGVGQNEAFF. The gene calls are TRBV7-2 and TRBJ1-1; no clear D gene. Germline values: CDR1 SGHTA, CDR2 FQGNSA. The CDR3 sequence is 14 residues long. Trimming took off 1 base at V and 7 bases at J, with 13 bases between the two ends.

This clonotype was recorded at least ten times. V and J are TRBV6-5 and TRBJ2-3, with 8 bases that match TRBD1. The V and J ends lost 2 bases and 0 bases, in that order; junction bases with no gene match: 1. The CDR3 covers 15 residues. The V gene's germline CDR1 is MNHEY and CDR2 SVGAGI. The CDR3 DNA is TGTGCCAGCAGTTACGGACAGGGAAGCACAGATACGCAGTATTTT. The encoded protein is CASSYGQGSTDTQYF.

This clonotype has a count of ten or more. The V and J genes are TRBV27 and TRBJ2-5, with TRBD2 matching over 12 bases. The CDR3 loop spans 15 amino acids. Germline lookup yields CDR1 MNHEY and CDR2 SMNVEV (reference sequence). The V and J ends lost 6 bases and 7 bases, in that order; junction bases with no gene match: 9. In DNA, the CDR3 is TGTGCCAGCAGCACAGGGACTAGCGGGCGGGGGACCCAGTACTTC. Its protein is CASSTGTSGRGTQYF.

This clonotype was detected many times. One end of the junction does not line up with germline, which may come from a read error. The CDR3 protein is CASSMDGNTDTQYF. The CDR3, as DNA: TGTGCTAGCAGCATGGACGGAAACACAGATACGCAGTATTTT. The chain employs TRBV7-7 and TRBJ2-3; D uncertain. This CDR3 region has 14 residues. Germline V CDR1 and CDR2: SSHAT, FNYEAQ (reference sequence).

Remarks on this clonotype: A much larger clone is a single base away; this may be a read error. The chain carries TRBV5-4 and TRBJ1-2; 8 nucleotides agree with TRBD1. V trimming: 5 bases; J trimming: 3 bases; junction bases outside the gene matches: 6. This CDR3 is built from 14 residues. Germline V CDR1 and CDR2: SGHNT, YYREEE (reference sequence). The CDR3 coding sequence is TGTGCCAGCAGACGGGACAGGTTTGACTATGGCTACACCTTC. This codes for CASRRDRFDYGYTF.

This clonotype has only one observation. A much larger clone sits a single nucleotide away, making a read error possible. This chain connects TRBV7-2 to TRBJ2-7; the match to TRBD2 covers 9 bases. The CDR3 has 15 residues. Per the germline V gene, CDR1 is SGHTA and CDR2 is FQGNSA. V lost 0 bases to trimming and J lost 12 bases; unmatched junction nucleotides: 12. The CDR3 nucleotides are TGTGCCAGCAGCTTAGCGCCTAGCGGGACTACAGCGGCGTACTTC. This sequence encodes CASSLAPSGTTAAYF.

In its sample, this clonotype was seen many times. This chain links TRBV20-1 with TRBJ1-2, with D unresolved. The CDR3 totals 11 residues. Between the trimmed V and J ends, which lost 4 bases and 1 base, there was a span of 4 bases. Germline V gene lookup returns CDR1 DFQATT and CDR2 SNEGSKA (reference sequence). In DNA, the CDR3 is TGCAGTGCTATCTTTAACTATGGCTACACCTTC. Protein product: CSAIFNYGYTF.

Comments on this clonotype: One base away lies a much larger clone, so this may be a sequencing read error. The CDR3 protein is CASSQEGSRITEAQYF. CDR3 coding DNA: TGCGCCAGCAGCCAAGAGGGGTCTAGGATTACAGAGGCCCAGTACTTC. V and J are TRBV4-1 and TRBJ2-5; D is unclear. The CDR3 loop spans 16 amino acids. Germline values: CDR1 MGHRA, CDR2 YSYEKL.

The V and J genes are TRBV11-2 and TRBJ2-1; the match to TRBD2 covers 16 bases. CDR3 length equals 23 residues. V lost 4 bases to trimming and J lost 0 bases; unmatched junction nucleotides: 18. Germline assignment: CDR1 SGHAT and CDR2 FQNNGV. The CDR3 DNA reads TGTGCCAGCAGCTATAACCGGGACACCCCGGGACTAGCGGGAGGGAGCTCCTACAATGAGCAGTTCTTC. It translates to CASSYNRDTPGLAGGSSYNEQFF. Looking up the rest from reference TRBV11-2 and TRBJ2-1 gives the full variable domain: EAGVAQSPRYKIIEKRQSVAFWCNPISGHATLYWYQQILGQGPKLLIQFQNNGVVDDSQLPKDRFSAERLKGVDSTLKIQPAKLEDSAVYLCASSYNRDTPGLAGGSSYNEQFFGPGTRLTVL.

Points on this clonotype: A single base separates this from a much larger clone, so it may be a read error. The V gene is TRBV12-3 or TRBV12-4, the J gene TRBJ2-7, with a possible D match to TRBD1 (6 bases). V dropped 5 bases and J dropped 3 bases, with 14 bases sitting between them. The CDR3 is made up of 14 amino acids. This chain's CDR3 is CASSHYGRGYEQYF. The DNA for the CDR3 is TGTGCCAGCAGTCACTACGGCAGGGGCTACGAGCAGTACTTC.

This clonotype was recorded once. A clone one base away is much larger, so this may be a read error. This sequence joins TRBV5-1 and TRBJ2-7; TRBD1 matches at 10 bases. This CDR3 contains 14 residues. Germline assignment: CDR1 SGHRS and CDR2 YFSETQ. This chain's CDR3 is CDSEPGQGHNEQYF. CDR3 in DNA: TGCGACAGCGAACCGGGACAGGGGCACAACGAGCAGTACTTC. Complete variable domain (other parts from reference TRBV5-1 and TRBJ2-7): KAGVTQTPRYLIKTRGQQVTLSCSPISGHRSVSWYQQTPGQGLQFLFEYFSETQRNKGNFPGRFSGRQFSNSRSEMNVSTLELGDSALYLCDSEPGQGHNEQYFGPGTRLTVT.

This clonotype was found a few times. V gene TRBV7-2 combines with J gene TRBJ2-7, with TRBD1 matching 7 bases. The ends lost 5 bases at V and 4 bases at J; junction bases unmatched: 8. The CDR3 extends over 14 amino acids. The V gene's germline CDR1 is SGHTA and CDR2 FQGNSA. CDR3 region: CASSPTGQQYEQYF. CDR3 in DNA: TGTGCCAGCAGCCCCACGGGACAGCAATACGAGCAGTACTTC.

CDR3 residues: CASSAPGQGTGELFF. Here the CDR3 DNA reads TGTGCCAGCAGCGCCCCGGGACAGGGTACCGGGGAGCTGTTTTTT. The chain combines TRBV5-4 with TRBJ2-2; 9 nucleotides agree with TRBD1. J was trimmed by 5 bases and V by 4 bases; bases with no gene match: 6. The CDR3 is 15 residues long. Germline values: CDR1 SGHNT, CDR2 YYREEE (reference sequence). The full variable domain, its missing parts supplied by reference TRBV5-4 and TRBJ2-2, is ETGVTQSPTHLIKTRGQQVTLRCSSQSGHNTVSWYQQALGQGPQFIFQYYREEENGRGNFPPRFSGLQFPNYSSELNVNALELDDSALYLCASSAPGQGTGELFFGEGSRLTVL.

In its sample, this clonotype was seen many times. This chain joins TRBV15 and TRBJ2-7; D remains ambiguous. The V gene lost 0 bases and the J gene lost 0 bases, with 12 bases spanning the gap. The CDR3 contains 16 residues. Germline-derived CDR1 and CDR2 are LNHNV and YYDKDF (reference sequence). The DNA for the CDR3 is TGTGCCACCAGCAGAGATCGACTGGTTTACTCCTACGAGCAGTACTTC. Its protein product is CATSRDRLVYSYEQYF.

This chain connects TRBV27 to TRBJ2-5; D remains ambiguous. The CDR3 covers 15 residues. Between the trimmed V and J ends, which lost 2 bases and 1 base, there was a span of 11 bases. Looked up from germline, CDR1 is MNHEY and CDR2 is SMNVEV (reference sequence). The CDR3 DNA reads TGTGCCAGCAGTTTAAAACAGAAACCCCAAGAGACCCAGTACTTC. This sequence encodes CASSLKQKPQETQYF.